What follows describes a single TCR beta chain. These data belong to a study of blood T cell repertoires in COVID-19. Overall study context: Sample material is recorded as cDNA or gDNA derived from T cells, B-cell-depleted T cells, or PBMCs.

The CDR3 is made up of 13 amino acids. The germline V gene encodes CDR1 MNHNY and CDR2 SVGAGI (reference sequence). Trimming left V 11 bases short and J 1 base short, with 12 bases between. Produced via immunoSEQ multiplex PCR; TCRdb's table is partial and in-frame only. The sample has 81,000 or so clones, 65% to 90% seen once. The chain links TRBV6-6 to TRBJ1-5; the D gene is possibly TRBD1 (6 bases). Sequencing was performed on peripheral blood. The receptor was derived from a man between 45 and 60 years old with COVID-19, enrolled during active disease. CDR3 amino acids: CAVNQGSNQPQHF. The DNA of the CDR3 is TGTGCCGTGAATCAGGGGAGCAATCAGCCCCAGCATTTT.